Here is one T cell receptor (beta chain) with its context. It lacks a known antigen. No much larger clone exists at a distance of one base, and base qualities are not known. This record comes from a study of control samples from healthy donors and cancer patients (dated by TCRdb to 2020 to 2021). Library method: the immunoSEQ multiplex PCR assay. TCRdb mirrors the immuneACCESS table, restricted to in-frame sequences. Some clones are absent from its copies; in checked studies, under half trace to an unresolved V gene, and the reason for the others is unknown. The sample yields 63,000 or so clones; 75% to 90% were counted once. The ten most abundant clones make up under 30% of the sample. Taken from the germline V gene (reference sequence), the CDR1 and CDR2 loops are SEHNR and FQNEAQ. Deletion took 4 bases off V and 5 bases off J, with a span of 12 bases between the germline ends. The CDR3 spans 14 residues, from the cysteine through the phenylalanine. Just CDR3 DNA is preserved here, 42 bases in frame from base 1.

The source material was blood. The chain is encoded by TRBV7-9 joined to TRBJ2-1, and possibly TRBD1, on 5 matching bases. This clonotype was sampled from a man in his fifties or sixties in good health. The CDR3 loop reads CASSSWTNHNEQFF. In nucleotide form, the sequence is TGTGCCAGCAGCTCATGGACAAACCACAATGAGCAGTTCTTC.